This TCR beta chain was retrieved from a study of spatial heterogeneity in lung cancer (dated by TCRdb to about 2019). Describing the broader study: Beta-chain transcripts were consistently detected in greater numbers than alpha-chain transcripts, which likely reflects a higher abundance of beta-chain transcripts. In non-small cell lung cancer, the study quantitatively compared TCR alpha and beta repertoires across several tumor regions, matched nontumor lung, and blood. In the raw uncorrected reads, each unique combination of TCR and UMI appeared on average more than ten times. Both alpha and beta chains were TCR-sequenced in samples taken at surgery, namely 220 tumor regions, 61 to 65 matched nontumor lung samples and 45 to 60 PBMC samples. TCR repertoire features were related to nonsynonymous mutation counts determined by whole-exome sequencing of tumor tissue.

The CDR3, from cysteine to phenylalanine, totals 13 residues. The retained sequence is limited to the CDR3, 39 bases, with the frame set at the first base. CDR1 SGHDN and CDR2 FVKESK were looked up in the germline V gene. Relative to germline, V is 2 bases shorter and J is 6 bases shorter, with 7 bases between their ends. This clonotype was counted many times. It lacks a known antigen. The sample holds no much larger clone one base away, and base qualities are not on file. Libraries were prepared through 5' RACE. Instrument used: NextSeq 500. To allow correction of PCR and sequencing errors, the TCR library protocol tagged every TCR cDNA molecule with a unique molecular identifier. The authors' pipeline ran thus. TCR identification, UMI-based error correction and CDR3 extraction were all carried out with Decombinator tools. Expanded TCRs were defined as those above a frequency of 2 per 1,000, corresponding to the top 1% of the tumor frequency distribution. Rényi diversity was computed with the R vegan package after subsampling each repertoire 100 times to 5,000 TCRs. CDR3 similarity networks were built from amino acid triplet string-kernel similarity, with CDR3s being connected when pairwise similarity was above 0.82. The raw public reads went through TCRdb reprocessing: fastp at Q25, MiXCR clone calling, in-frame beta chains kept. Identical CDR3 proteins give one entry, which carries the most common genes and DNA. The V and J calls and clone size are TCRdb's, not the authors'. For this sample the table gives some 22,000 distinct CDR3 sequences, of which less than 6% were detected only once. The top ten clones comprise about a third of the sample.

General findings and caveats noted by the study authors: Confirming at a functional level the hypothesis that regional TCRs recognize regional mutations was considered to require additional single-cell paired TCR alpha and beta sequencing. Ubiquitous expanded tumor TCRs were found in blood more often at tumor resection than at routine follow-up.

The time point label corresponds to: sample taken at primary tumor resection. Donors were around 71 patients with early-stage, untreated non-small cell lung cancer from the lung TRACERx cohort. TCR sequencing used whole RNA extracted from tumor and nontumor lung tissue, or from cryopreserved PBMC samples, without cell sorting. Patients were selected for TCR sequencing only if sufficient RNA was available from at least two tumor regions. The receptor comes from a male donor with early-stage non-small cell lung cancer. This receptor chain uses TRBV14 and TRBJ2-2, with the D gene not confidently named. The source was PBMCs, collected at surgery. This receptor has the CDR3 CASSQLVSGELFF. The bases are TGTGCCAGCAGCCAACTGGTTTCCGGGGAGCTGTTTTTT.